This paragraph reports one T cell receptor (beta chain). These data belong to a study of blood T cell repertoires in COVID-19. The overall study: Material from acute and convalescent COVID-19 was sourced from the United States, Italy and Spain. Sample material is recorded as cDNA or gDNA derived from T cells, B-cell-depleted T cells, or PBMCs.

Trimming removed 4 bases from V and 4 bases from J, with 13 bases in between. The CDR3 runs to 14 residues. Germline values: CDR1 MNHEY, CDR2 SVGAGI. Under the authors' procedure: Reference gene primer amplification gave estimated nucleated cell counts. Assay: immunoSEQ multiplex PCR; the TCRdb copy retains only in-frame clones and omits some. V and J calls and clone size are copied from that table; D and trimming were computed from the DNA. The table lists around 130,000 clones, approximately 80% of them singletons, with under 2.5% in the top ten. V gene TRBV6-5 combines with J gene TRBJ1-1, with a tentative D call TRBD1 (5 bases). This receptor was obtained from a man aged 70-80 years with acute or convalescent COVID-19. What was sequenced was peripheral blood. CDR3 sequence: CASSSRGVRTEAFF. The DNA of the CDR3 is TGTGCCAGCAGTTCACGGGGGGTCCGCACTGAAGCTTTCTTT.